The T cell receptor (beta chain) under discussion was sequenced for a study of T cell responses to AZD1222 COVID-19 vaccine. Some clones are missing from TCRdb's copy, which holds only in-frame ones; the method was immunoSEQ multiplex PCR. The table includes 150,000 or so clones, about 92% detected once. The source material was peripheral blood, sampled on day 0 of AZD1222 vaccination. This sequence was found in an adult in good health.

The CDR3 DNA sequence: TGTGCCAGCAGTCCCCGGTGGCAGAGCTCCTATAATTCACCCCTCCACTTT. Translated, it gives CASSPRWQSSYNSPLHF. This chain uses TRBV6-6 with TRBJ1-6; no clear D gene. Between the trimmed V and J ends, which lost 5 bases and 0 bases, there was a span of 14 bases. This CDR3 spans 17 amino acids. The V gene's germline CDR1 is MNHNY and CDR2 SVGAGI (reference sequence).